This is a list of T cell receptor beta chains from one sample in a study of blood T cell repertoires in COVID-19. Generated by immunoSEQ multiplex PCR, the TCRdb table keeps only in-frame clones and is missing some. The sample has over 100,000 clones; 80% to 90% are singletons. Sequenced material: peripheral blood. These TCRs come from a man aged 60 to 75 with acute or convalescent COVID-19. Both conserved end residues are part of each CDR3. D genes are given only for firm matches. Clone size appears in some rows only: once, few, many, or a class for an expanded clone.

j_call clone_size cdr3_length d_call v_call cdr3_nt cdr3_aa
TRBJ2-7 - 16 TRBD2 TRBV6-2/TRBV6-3 TGTGCCAGCACCCCGGGGGTAGCGGGCGTATCCTACGAGCAGTACTTC CASTPGVAGVSYEQYF
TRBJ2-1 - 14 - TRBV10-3 TGTGCCATCAGCGGGAGCTCGACCTACAATGAGCAGTTCTTC CAISGSSTYNEQFF
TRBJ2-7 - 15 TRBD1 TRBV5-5 TGTGCCAGCAGCTTGTTACAGGGGGCAGGCTACGAGCAGTACTTC CASSLLQGAGYEQYF
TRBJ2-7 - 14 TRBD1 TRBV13 TGTGCCAGCAGCTTAGGACAGGGGGCCTACGAGCAGTACTTC CASSLGQGAYEQYF
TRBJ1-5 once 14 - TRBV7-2 TGTGCCAGCAGCTTTGCAGTCAACAATCAGCCCCAGCATTTT CASSFAVNNQPQHF
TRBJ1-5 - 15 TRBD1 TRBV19 TGTGCCAGTAGTAACGGACAGGACATTTATCAGCCCCAGCATTTT CASSNGQDIYQPQHF
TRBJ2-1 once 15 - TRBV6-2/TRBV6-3 TGTGCCAGCAGTTACGGGCGAAACAACTACAATGAGCAGTTCTTC CASSYGRNNYNEQFF
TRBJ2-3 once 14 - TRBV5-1 TGCGCCAGCAGCCCTCGTGTGGGCCTCGATACGCAGTATTTT CASSPRVGLDTQYF
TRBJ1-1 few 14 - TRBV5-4 TGTGCCAGCAGCTCAGGAGGGGGGGCAGCTGAAGCTTTCTTT CASSSGGGAAEAFF
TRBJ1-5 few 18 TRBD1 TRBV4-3 TGCGCCAGCAGCCCCAGAATGTTAGGACAGGGAAGCGATCAGCCCCAGCATTTT CASSPRMLGQGSDQPQHF
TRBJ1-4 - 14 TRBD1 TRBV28 TGTGCCAGCAGTGCACCGGGACAGGTACAAAAACTGTTTTTT CASSAPGQVQKLFF
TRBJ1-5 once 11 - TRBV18 TGTGCCAGCGGCCGCAATCAGCCCCAGCATTTT CASGRNQPQHF
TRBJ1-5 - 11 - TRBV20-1 TGCAGTGCTAGAGATCTCGAGTTCCAGCATTTT CSARDLEFQHF
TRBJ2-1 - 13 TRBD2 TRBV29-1 TGCAGCGTTTACGGACTAGCAAGCAATGAGCAGTTCTTC CSVYGLASNEQFF
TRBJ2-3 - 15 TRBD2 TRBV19 TGTGCCAGTAGTATAGTAGCGGGGGCCACAGATACGCAGTATTTT CASSIVAGATDTQYF
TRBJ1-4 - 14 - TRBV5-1 TGCGCCAGCAGCTTGGAGGGGGAGAGGGAAAAACTGTTTTTT CASSLEGEREKLFF
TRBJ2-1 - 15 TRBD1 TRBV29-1 TGCAGCGTTGAGCCCCGGGACAGTTACTACAATGAGCAGTTCTTC CSVEPRDSYYNEQFF
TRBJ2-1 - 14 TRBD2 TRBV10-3 TGTGCCATCAGTGGGGCCCTAGCGGGGGGGATGCAGTTCTTC CAISGALAGGMQFF
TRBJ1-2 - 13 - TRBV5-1 TGCGCCAGCAGCGGAAATACAGGTTCAGTCTACACCTTC CASSGNTGSVYTF
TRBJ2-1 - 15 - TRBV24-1 TGTGCCACCAGTGACTCAGGGGAGACCTACAATGAGCAGTTCTTC CATSDSGETYNEQFF
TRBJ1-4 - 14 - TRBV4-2 TGTGCCAGCAGCCAAGGTCAATTCAATGAAAAACTGTTTTTT CASSQGQFNEKLFF
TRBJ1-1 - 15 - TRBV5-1 TGCGCCAGCAGCTTGGTGCAGGGGTATAACACTGAAGCTTTCTTT CASSLVQGYNTEAFF
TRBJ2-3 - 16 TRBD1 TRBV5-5 TGTGCCAGCAGCTTTAAATTGGGACAGAACACAGATACGCAGTATTTT CASSFKLGQNTDTQYF
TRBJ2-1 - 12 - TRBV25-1 TGTGCCAGCAGTGAACAGGGCTATGAGCAGTTCTTC CASSEQGYEQFF
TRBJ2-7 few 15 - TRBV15 TGTGCCACCAGCAGAGGGAGGGATACCTCCTACGAGCAGTACTTC CATSRGRDTSYEQYF
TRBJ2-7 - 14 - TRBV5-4 TGTGCCAGCAGCTGGGGCAATAGTGGGGGGGAGCAGTACTTC CASSWGNSGGEQYF
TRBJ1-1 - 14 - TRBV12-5 TGTGCTAGTGGTTTGTCAGGGGTGAACACTGAAGCTTTCTTT CASGLSGVNTEAFF
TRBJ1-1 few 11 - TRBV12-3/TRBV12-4 TGTGCCAGCAGTTTGGGGGGGGAGGCTTTCTTT CASSLGGEAFF
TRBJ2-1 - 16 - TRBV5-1 TGCGCCAGCAGCTTGGCCGTGGCAGTTTCCTACAATGAGCAGTTCTTC CASSLAVAVSYNEQFF
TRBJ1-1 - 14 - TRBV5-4 TGTGCCAGCAAACGCCAACAGGCGGAAACTGAAGCTTTCTTT CASKRQQAETEAFF
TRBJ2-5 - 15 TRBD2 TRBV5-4 TGTGCCAGCAGCTCGCCTAGCGGGAGCCTTGAGACCCAGTACTTC CASSSPSGSLETQYF
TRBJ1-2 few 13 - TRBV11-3 TGTGCCAGCAGCTTCGACAGCTACTATGGCTACACCTTC CASSFDSYYGYTF
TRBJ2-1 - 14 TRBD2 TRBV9 TGTGCCAGCAGCCCCGGACTAGCGGGAGTTGAGCAGTTCTTC CASSPGLAGVEQFF
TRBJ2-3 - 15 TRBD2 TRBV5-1 TGCGCCAGCAGCCCGCGGGGGAACCCCACAGATACGCAGTATTTT CASSPRGNPTDTQYF
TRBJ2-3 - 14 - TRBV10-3 TGTGCCATCAGGGCGGGCGGGTCCACAGATACGCAGTATTTT CAIRAGGSTDTQYF
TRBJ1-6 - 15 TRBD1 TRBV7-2 TGTGCCAGCAGCTTAATACAGGGGCTAGGTTCACCCCTCCACTTT CASSLIQGLGSPLHF
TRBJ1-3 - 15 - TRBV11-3 TGTGCCAGCAGCCGTGGCGGCGCTTCTGGAAACACCATATATTTT CASSRGGASGNTIYF
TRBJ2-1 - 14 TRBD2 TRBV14 TGTGCCAGCAGCCATGGACTAGCGCGCAATGAGCAGTTCTTC CASSHGLARNEQFF
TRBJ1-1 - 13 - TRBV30 TGTGCCTGGAGTGTACTGGTGAACACTGAAGCTTTCTTT CAWSVLVNTEAFF
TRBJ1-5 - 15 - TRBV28 TGTGCCAGCAGCCAGGCTGCAAGGTCCGATCAGCCCCAGCATTTT CASSQAARSDQPQHF
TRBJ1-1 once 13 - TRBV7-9 TGTGCCAGCAGCCTCGAGTCGAACACTGAAGCTTTCTTT CASSLESNTEAFF
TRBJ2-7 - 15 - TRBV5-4 TGTGCCAGCAGCTTGGAAAGGGGAACCTCCTACGAGCAGTACTTC CASSLERGTSYEQYF
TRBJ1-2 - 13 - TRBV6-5 TGTGCCAGCAGCCCCAGGACAGATAATGGCTACACCTTC CASSPRTDNGYTF
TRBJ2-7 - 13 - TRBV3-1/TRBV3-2 TGTGCCAGCAGCCAAGTAACCCCGAAGCTGCAGTACTTC CASSQVTPKLQYF
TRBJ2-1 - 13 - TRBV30 TGTGCCTGGAGCAGGGGCTCCTACAATGAGCAGTTCTTC CAWSRGSYNEQFF